This T cell receptor beta chain emerged from a study of siplizumab effects on memory and regulatory T cells (dated by TCRdb to about 2019). For the wider study: The study looked at the effect of siplizumab, an anti-CD2 antibody, on alloreactive T-cell subsets in allogeneic mixed lymphocyte reactions made from human PBMCs. The research as a whole found: In reactions with siplizumab, an average of 68.8% of mappable alloreactive CD4+ clones were Treg-derived, compared with approximately 29% in control reactions. Because sequences below about 10^-5 frequency were poorly captured, only a minor fraction of alloreactive clones could be mapped to unstimulated subsets. Siplizumab significantly reduced the cumulative frequency of alloreactive sequences traceable to unstimulated CD4+ memory T cells. For roughly 80-96% of proliferating CD4+ or CD8+ clones, no naive or memory phenotype could be assigned. Greater diversity appeared to be present in unstimulated naive T cells than in memory T cells, and a substantial contribution to the alloresponse seemed to be made by naive cells. Whether proliferating Tregs from siplizumab cultures were suppressive was not functionally confirmed.

Preparation of the library involved the immunoSEQ multiplex PCR assay. Roughly 10^5 TCR templates per sample were assayed on the deep sequencing platform. Genomic DNA extracted from sorted T cells was used for TCRbeta CDR3 sequencing. In the source study's methods: The R programming language was used for the clonal analysis of the TCRbeta CDR3 data. Unstimulated samples were compared with post-reaction CFSE-low samples to define alloreactive CD4+ and CD8+ clones. Regulatory or non-regulatory origin was assigned to alloreactive CD4+ clones by matching of sequences to sorted unstimulated Treg and non-Treg repertoires. The table was pulled from immuneACCESS by TCRdb, which kept in-frame rearrangements only. Such tables lose some clones; where checked, under half of the loss comes from unresolved V genes, and the rest has no known cause. The DNA gave D and trimming, while V, J and clone size come from that table. Recorded for this sample are some 97,000 clones; 75% to 95% of them occurred a single time. The ten largest account for 2.5% to 3% of the sample.

TCRbeta CDR3 sequencing was performed on sorted unstimulated T cells and on proliferating T cells recovered from mixed lymphocyte reactions. Fresh whole blood from nine to ten HLA-typed healthy donors was used as the source from which PBMCs were isolated. In this sample, this clone turned up once. This receptor's antigen is unknown. Base qualities were left out, and no much larger clone turns up one base away. Sequenced input: CD4+ T cells sorted from blood. This TCR was sampled from a human donor in good health. Some clones in this sample may be carry-over from other donors' samples.

The CDR3 reads CASSKTGADYGYTF. The sequence in DNA is TGTGCCAGCAGCAAAACAGGTGCGGACTATGGCTACACCTTC. The sequence joins TRBV21-1 to TRBJ1-2; the tabulated D call, TRBD1, remains unverified against the DNA. TRBV21-1 constitutes a pseudogene. Inclusive of the bounding cysteine and phenylalanine, the CDR3 is 14 residues long. The DNA shown is the 42-base CDR3, in frame from base 1.